The source of this T cell receptor beta chain is a study of T cells in Graves' hyperthyroidism and ophthalmopathy. What was amplified from RNA transcripts were TCR beta CDR3 regions. A set of HTBI primers served as the primers for a first-round RT-PCR of the TCR CDR3. MiXCR was run by TCRdb on the multiplex PCR reads, yielding one entry per CDR3 protein. The top ten clones hold more than 7% of a sample with around 580,000 distinct CDR3 sequences, 35% to 55% of them seen once. This CDR3 has 14 amino acids. CDR1 is DFQATT, CDR2 SNEGSKA, per germline (reference sequence). Trimming shortened V by 6 bases and J by 5 bases, and 14 bases separated the two germline ends.

The V and J genes are TRBV20-1 and TRBJ1-6; D perhaps matches TRBD1 (6 bases). The source is a woman aged 18-35 years with Graves' hyperthyroidism. Sequenced: peripheral blood or thyroid tissue (not recorded which). The CDR3 DNA sequence: TGCAGTGCGACACAGGGTACCGATAATTCACCCCTCCACTTT. The encoded protein is CSATQGTDNSPLHF.